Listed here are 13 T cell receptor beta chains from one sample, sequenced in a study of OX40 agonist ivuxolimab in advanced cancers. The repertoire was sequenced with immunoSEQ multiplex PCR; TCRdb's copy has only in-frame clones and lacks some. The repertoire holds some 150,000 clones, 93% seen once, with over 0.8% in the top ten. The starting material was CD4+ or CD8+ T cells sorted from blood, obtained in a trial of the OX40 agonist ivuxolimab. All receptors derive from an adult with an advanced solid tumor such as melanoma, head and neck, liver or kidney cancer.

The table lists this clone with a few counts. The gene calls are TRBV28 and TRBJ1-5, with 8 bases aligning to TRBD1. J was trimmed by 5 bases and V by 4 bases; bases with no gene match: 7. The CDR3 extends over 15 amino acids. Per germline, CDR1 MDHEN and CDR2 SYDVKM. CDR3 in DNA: TGTGCCAGCAGTTATCCCCAGGGGGCGCATCAGCCCCAGCATTTT. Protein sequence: CASSYPQGAHQPQHF.

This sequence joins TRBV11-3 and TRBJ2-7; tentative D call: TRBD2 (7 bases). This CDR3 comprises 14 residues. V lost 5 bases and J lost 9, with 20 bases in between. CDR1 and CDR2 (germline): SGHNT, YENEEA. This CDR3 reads CASSPSGAGAGQYF. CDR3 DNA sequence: TGTGCCAGCAGCCCCAGTGGGGCGGGGGCCGGGCAGTACTTC.

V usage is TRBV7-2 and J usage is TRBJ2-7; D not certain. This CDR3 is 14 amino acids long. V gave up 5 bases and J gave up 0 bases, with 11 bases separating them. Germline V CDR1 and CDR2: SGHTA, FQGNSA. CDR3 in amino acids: CASSPSTSSYEQYF. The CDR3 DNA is TGTGCCAGCAGCCCGTCGACCAGCTCCTACGAGCAGTACTTC.

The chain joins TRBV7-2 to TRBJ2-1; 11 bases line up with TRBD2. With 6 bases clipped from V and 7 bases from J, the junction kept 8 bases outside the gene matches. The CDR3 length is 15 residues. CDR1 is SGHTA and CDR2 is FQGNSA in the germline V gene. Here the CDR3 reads CASRFSGGARNEQFF. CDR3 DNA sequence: TGTGCCAGCAGATTTAGCGGGGGGGCAAGGAATGAGCAGTTCTTC.

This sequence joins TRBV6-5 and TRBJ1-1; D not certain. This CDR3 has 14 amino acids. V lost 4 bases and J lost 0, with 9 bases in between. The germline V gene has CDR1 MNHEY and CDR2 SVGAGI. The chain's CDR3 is CASSSTSLNTEAFF. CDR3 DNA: TGTGCCAGCAGTTCAACCTCCTTGAACACTGAAGCTTTCTTT.

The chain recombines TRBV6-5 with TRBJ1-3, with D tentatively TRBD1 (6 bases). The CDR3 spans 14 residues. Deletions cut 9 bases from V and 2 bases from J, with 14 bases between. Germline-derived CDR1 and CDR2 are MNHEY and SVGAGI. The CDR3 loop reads CASDKQGAGNTIYF. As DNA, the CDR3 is TGTGCCAGTGATAAACAGGGAGCTGGAAACACCATATATTTT.

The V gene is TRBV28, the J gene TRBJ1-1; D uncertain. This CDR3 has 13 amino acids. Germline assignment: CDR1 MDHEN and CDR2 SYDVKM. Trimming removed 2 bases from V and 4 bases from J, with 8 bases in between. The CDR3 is CASSLRAPTEAFF. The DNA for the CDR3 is TGTGCCAGCAGTTTAAGGGCCCCCACTGAAGCTTTCTTT.

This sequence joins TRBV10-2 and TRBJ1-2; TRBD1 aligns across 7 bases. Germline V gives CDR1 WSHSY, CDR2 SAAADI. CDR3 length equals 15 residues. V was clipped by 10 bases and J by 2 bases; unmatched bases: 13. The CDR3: CATRPRGQKNYGYTF. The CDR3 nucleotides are TGCGCCACCCGTCCACGGGGACAGAAAAACTATGGCTACACCTTC.

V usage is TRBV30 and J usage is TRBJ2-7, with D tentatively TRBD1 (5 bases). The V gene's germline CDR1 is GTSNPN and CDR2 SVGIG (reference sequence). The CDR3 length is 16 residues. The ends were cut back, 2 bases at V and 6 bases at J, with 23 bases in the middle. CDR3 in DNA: TGTGCCTGGAGTCTTCGCCGGGTCCAGGGTTTTGTCGAGCAGTACTTC. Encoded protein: CAWSLRRVQGFVEQYF.

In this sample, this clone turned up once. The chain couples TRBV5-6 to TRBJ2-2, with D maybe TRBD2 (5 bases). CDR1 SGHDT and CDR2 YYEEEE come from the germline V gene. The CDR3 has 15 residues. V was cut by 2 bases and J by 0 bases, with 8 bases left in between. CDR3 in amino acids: CASSFPGSNTGELFF. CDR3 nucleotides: TGTGCCAGCAGCTTCCCGGGATCGAACACCGGGGAGCTGTTTTTT.

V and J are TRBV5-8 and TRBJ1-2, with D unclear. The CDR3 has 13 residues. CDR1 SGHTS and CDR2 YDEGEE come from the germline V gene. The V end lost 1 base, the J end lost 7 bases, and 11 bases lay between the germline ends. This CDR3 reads CASSLHEATGYTF. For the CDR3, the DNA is TGTGCCAGCAGCTTGCATGAGGCTACTGGCTACACCTTC.

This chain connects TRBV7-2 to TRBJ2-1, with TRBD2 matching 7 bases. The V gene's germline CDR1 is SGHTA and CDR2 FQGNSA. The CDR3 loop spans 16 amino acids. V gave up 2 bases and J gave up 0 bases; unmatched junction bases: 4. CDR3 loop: CASSLSGGSSYNEQFF. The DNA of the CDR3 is TGTGCCAGCAGCTTATCCGGGGGGAGCTCCTACAATGAGCAGTTCTTC.

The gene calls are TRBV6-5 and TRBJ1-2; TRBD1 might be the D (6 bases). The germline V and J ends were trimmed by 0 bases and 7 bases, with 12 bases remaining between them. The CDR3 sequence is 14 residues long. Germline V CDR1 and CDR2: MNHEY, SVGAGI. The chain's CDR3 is CASSYSEGGGGYTF. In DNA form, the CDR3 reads TGTGCCAGCAGTTACTCCGAGGGGGGAGGTGGCTACACCTTC.